The clone carrying this T cell receptor beta chain was seen more than once but under ten times. This record belongs to a study of beta chain features in type 1 diabetes. Germline V gene sequence: CDR1 LNHDA, CDR2 SQIVND (reference sequence). The germline V and J ends were trimmed by 4 bases and 5 bases, with 26 bases remaining between them. The CDR3 totals 18 residues. Expressed TCRB transcripts were sequenced, since all the RNA that had been isolated was reverse transcribed. Sequencing was performed with immunoSEQ multiplex PCR; in TCRdb, only in-frame clones are kept and a portion is missing. The table includes about 900,000 clones, 15% to 20% detected once.

The chain has TRBV19 and TRBJ1-2; D unclear. The clonotype was recovered from a woman under 30 in good health. The source material was naive CD4+ T cells from blood. CDR3 in amino acids: CASSRGRPSEGRKYGYTF. The CDR3 coding sequence is TGTGCCAGTAGTAGAGGGAGACCTTCGGAGGGCAGGAAATATGGCTACACCTTC.